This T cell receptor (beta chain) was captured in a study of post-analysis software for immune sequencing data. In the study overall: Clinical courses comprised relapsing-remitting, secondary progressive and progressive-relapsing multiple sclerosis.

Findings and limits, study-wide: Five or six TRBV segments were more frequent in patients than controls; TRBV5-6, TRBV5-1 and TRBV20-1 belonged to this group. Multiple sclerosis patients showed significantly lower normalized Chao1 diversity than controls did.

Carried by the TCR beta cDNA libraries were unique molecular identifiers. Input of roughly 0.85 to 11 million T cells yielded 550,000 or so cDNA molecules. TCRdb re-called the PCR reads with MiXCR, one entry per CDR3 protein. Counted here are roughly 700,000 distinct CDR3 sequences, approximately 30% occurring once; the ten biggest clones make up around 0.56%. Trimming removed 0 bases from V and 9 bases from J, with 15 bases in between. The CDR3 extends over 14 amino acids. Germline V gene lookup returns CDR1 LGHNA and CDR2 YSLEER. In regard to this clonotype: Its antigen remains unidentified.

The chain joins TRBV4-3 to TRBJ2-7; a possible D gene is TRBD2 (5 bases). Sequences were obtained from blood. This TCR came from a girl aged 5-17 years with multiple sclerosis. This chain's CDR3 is CASSQDWRGMGQYF. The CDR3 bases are TGCGCCAGCAGCCAAGATTGGCGAGGGATGGGGCAGTACTTC.